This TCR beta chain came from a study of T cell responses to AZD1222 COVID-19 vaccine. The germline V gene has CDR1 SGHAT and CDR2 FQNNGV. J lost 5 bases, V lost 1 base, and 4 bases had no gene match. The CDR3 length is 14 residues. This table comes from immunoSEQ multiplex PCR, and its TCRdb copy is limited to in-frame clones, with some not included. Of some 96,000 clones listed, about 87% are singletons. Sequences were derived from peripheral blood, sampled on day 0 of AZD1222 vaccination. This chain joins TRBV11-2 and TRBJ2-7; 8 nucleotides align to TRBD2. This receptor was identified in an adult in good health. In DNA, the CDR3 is TGTGCCAGCAGCTTAGCGGGGGGGCGTAACGAGCAGTACTTC. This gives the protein CASSLAGGRNEQYF.